The 10 T cell receptor beta chains below all came from one sample that was sequenced in a study of blood T cell repertoires in COVID-19. Using immunoSEQ multiplex PCR, the repertoire was profiled, and TCRdb retains in-frame clones only, with some absent. There are around 180,000 clones in the sample; 70% to 90% occur only once, and more than 2.5% lies in the top ten. The sequenced sample consisted of peripheral blood. These receptors were taken from a man aged 60-69 years with acute or convalescent COVID-19.

The chain carries TRBV19 and TRBJ1-4; no clear D. CDR1 LNHDA and CDR2 SQIVND come from the germline V gene (reference sequence). V was trimmed by 5 bases and J by 8 bases, leaving 6 bases between them. The CDR3 loop spans 11 amino acids. This CDR3 reads CASSSREKLFF. The CDR3, as DNA: TGTGCCAGTAGTTCGCGGGAAAAACTGTTTTTT.

This clone was detected many times. Within the sample, other DNA sequences also encode this same CDR3. The chain joins TRBV5-1 to TRBJ1-4; TRBD1 matches 10 bases. The J segment lost 8 bases and the V segment lost 4 bases, leaving 8 bases of the junction unmatched. The CDR3 has 15 amino acids. Germline CDR1 is SGHRS and CDR2 is YFSETQ. The CDR3 DNA is TGCGCCAGCAGCAAACCCGGACAGGGGGGGGAAAAACTGTTTTTT. Its translation: CASSKPGQGGEKLFF.

This clone showed up just a few times. The V and J genes are TRBV19 and TRBJ2-2; 13 positions match TRBD2. The germline V gene has CDR1 LNHDA and CDR2 SQIVND (reference sequence). The CDR3 sequence is 18 residues long. V shed 4 bases and J 0 bases; nucleotides not matched to a gene: 5. CDR3 protein: CASSKATSGRANTGELFF. The CDR3 nucleotides read TGTGCCAGTAGTAAAGCCACTAGCGGGAGGGCGAACACCGGGGAGCTGTTTTTT.

V usage is TRBV3-1 (or the pseudogene TRBV3-2) and J usage is TRBJ1-6; 7 positions agree with TRBD1. V shed 5 bases, J shed 10 bases, and the junction held 8 bases outside the gene matches. In germline, CDR1 is LGHDT, CDR2 YNNKEL (reference sequence). This CDR3 is built from 14 residues. The DNA of the CDR3 is TGTGCCAGCAGCGTGGGACAGTCGTACTCACCCCTCCACTTT. Translation gives CASSVGQSYSPLHF.

V gene TRBV5-6 combines with J gene TRBJ2-1; 11 nucleotides match TRBD2. The ends lost 4 bases at V and 8 bases at J; junction bases unmatched: 8. Germline V CDR1 and CDR2: SGHDT, YYEEEE. This CDR3 spans 15 amino acids. CDR3 sequence: CASSQSSGRSHEQFF. The CDR3 DNA reads TGTGCCAGCAGCCAATCTAGCGGGAGGAGCCATGAGCAGTTCTTC. The full variable domain, with the rest looked up from reference TRBV5-6 and TRBJ2-1, is DAGVTQSPTHLIKTRGQQVTLRCSPKSGHDTVSWYQQALGQGPQFIFQYYEEEERQRGNFPDRFSGHQFPNYSSELNVNALLLGDSALYLCASSQSSGRSHEQFFGPGTRLTVL.

The rearrangement uses TRBV11-1 and TRBJ2-1; 8 nucleotides match TRBD2. The CDR3 is 13 residues long. Looked up from germline, CDR1 is SGHAT and CDR2 is FQDESV (reference sequence). V was pared by 3 bases and J by 9 bases, with 4 bases of the junction left unmatched. The CDR3 DNA reads as TGTGCCAGCAGCTTGAGAGCGGGAGTTGAGCAGTTCTTC. The encoded protein is CASSLRAGVEQFF.

V is TRBV5-1 and J is TRBJ2-7, with 7 bases lining up with TRBD1. The length of the CDR3 is 12 residues. The germline CDR1 and CDR2 sequences are SGHRS and YFSETQ. Losses at the gene ends were 4 bases for V and 5 bases for J; bases not matched to a gene: 3. The CDR3 DNA reads TGCGCCAGCAGCCATACAGGGGACGAGCAGTACTTC. As protein: CASSHTGDEQYF.

The gene calls are TRBV5-6 and TRBJ1-5; 8 positions match TRBD1. V was pared by 2 bases and J by 6 bases, with 7 bases of the junction left unmatched. The CDR3 runs 15 residues. Per germline, CDR1 SGHDT and CDR2 YYEEEE. CDR3 in DNA: TGTGCCAGCAGCTTCGGGACAGGAAGATTTCAGCCCCAGCATTTT. This sequence encodes CASSFGTGRFQPQHF.

The rearrangement joins TRBV9 to TRBJ2-7; 8 positions agree with TRBD1. The CDR3 runs 13 residues. After removal of 4 bases from V and 6 bases from J, the junction contained 6 bases not matched to a gene. Germline CDR1 reads SGDLS; CDR2 reads YYNGEE. In nucleotides, the CDR3 is TGTGCCAGCAGCAACAGACAGGGGAGCGAGCAGTACTTC. It specifies CASSNRQGSEQYF.

V gene TRBV11-1 combines with J gene TRBJ2-7; D possibly corresponds to TRBD2 (5 bases). Germline V gene data show CDR1 as SGHAT and CDR2 as FQDESV (reference sequence). Trimming pared 5 bases from V and 6 bases from J, leaving 14 bases between. The CDR3 runs 13 residues. The CDR3 DNA reads TGTGCCAGCAGCCGCCTCGAGGGTGCCGAGCAGTACTTC. Its translation is CASSRLEGAEQYF.